This TCR beta chain emerged from a study of somatic mutations in cytotoxic T cells in rheumatoid arthritis. Trimming shortened V by 4 bases and J by 4 bases, and 13 bases separated the two germline ends. Germline-derived CDR1 and CDR2 are LNHDA and SQIVND (reference sequence). The CDR3 sequence is 14 residues long. In regard to this clone: What it binds is not known.

Study outcomes and limitations: Unlike healthy controls, rheumatoid arthritis patients had CD8+ clonality that increased with age.

Assay used: immunoSEQ multiplex PCR; TCRdb lists only in-frame clones, some missing. The sample comprises about 30,000 clones, about 81% of which are singletons, and 6.5% to 9% rests with the top ten. The TCR comes from an adult with rheumatoid arthritis. The source material was CD8+ T cells sorted from blood. V is TRBV19 and J is TRBJ1-1; D possibly corresponds to TRBD1 (6 bases). The CDR3 DNA is TGTGCCAGTAGTACGGGGGGCGGAGGCACTGAAGCTTTCTTT. The encoded protein is CASSTGGGGTEAFF.